The next 18 T cell receptor beta chains were all read from a single sample in a study of prognosis after radiotherapy for stage I lung cancer. From genomic DNA, TCR beta CDR3 was amplified by two-round multiplex PCR. Amplification in first-round PCR relied on primers specific to each TRBV and TRBJ gene. Via MiXCR, TCRdb re-called the multiplex PCR reads, giving one row per CDR3 protein. The profile shows around 26,000 distinct CDR3 sequences, 25% to 30% of them singletons. Sequences were derived from PBMCs, sampled before or after stereotactic body radiation therapy (not recorded which). The origin of the receptors is a donor at least 50 years old with non-small cell lung cancer.

Many counts were recorded for this clonotype. V gene TRBV20-1 combines with J gene TRBJ2-2, with TRBD1 matching over 7 bases. V lost 8 bases and J lost 5; bases outside the gene matches: 11. The CDR3 totals 14 residues. The V gene's germline CDR1 is DFQATT and CDR2 SNEGSKA (reference sequence). CDR3 protein: CSSTGPRGTGELFF. The CDR3 DNA reads as TGCAGTTCGACAGGGCCTCGAGGGACCGGGGAGCTGTTTTTT.

This clonotype was picked up many times. V gene TRBV5-1 combines with J gene TRBJ2-7; tentatively, D is TRBD1 (5 bases). The germline V and J ends were trimmed by 6 bases and 5 bases, with 18 bases remaining between them. CDR1 is SGHRS and CDR2 is YFSETQ in the germline V gene. The CDR3 sequence is 14 residues long. This CDR3 is CASKVLAGPHEQYF. CDR3 bases: TGCGCCAGCAAAGTATTGGCAGGGCCGCACGAGCAGTACTTC. Variable domain in full (rest from reference TRBV5-1 and TRBJ2-7): KAGVTQTPRYLIKTRGQQVTLSCSPISGHRSVSWYQQTPGQGLQFLFEYFSETQRNKGNFPGRFSGRQFSNSRSEMNVSTLELGDSALYLCASKVLAGPHEQYFGPGTRLTVT.

The rearrangement links TRBV20-1 to TRBJ2-7; TRBD2 agrees at 14 bases. Trimming at V came to 3 bases and at J to 6 bases, leaving 19 bases not matched to a gene. Germline loops: CDR1 DFQATT, CDR2 SNEGSKA (reference sequence). The CDR3 totals 19 residues. Here the CDR3 DNA reads TGCAGTGCTAGCCCTATGTTGACTAGCGGGGGGGCGGGATTTCTCGAGCAGTACTTC. Encoded protein: CSASPMLTSGGAGFLEQYF.

In this sample, this clonotype turned up many times. J is TRBJ2-5 and V is TRBV30; the match to TRBD1 covers 8 bases. CDR1 and CDR2 from the germline V gene are GTSNPN and SVGIG (reference sequence). J was trimmed by 5 bases and V by 3 bases; bases with no gene match: 8. This CDR3 is built from 14 residues. CDR3 in amino acids: CAWRFTGGYETQYF. The CDR3 region has the DNA TGTGCCTGGAGATTCACAGGGGGATATGAGACCCAGTACTTC.

This chain links TRBV5-1 with TRBJ2-7; possible D gene TRBD1, 6 bases. The CDR3 extends over 12 amino acids. In germline, CDR1 is SGHRS, CDR2 YFSETQ. V dropped 7 bases and J dropped 7 bases, with 15 bases sitting between them. CDR3 protein: CASLGRGNEQYF. CDR3 coding DNA: TGCGCCAGCTTGGGCAGGGGAAATGAGCAGTACTTC.

Many counts were recorded for this clonotype. This CDR3 reads CASSLKLTGDGGYTF. Written as DNA, the CDR3 is TGCGCCAGCAGCCTCAAACTGACAGGGGACGGTGGCTACACCTTC. The V and J genes are TRBV5-1 and TRBJ1-2; 8 bases line up with TRBD1. CDR3 length equals 15 residues. The germline V gene encodes CDR1 SGHRS and CDR2 YFSETQ. V lost 4 bases to trimming and J lost 7 bases; unmatched junction nucleotides: 12.

The J gene is TRBJ2-5, the V gene TRBV9; D might be TRBD2 (7 bases). The CDR3 covers 12 residues. The ends were cut back, 10 bases at V and 5 bases at J, with 15 bases in the middle. Germline assignment: CDR1 SGDLS and CDR2 YYNGEE. CDR3 residues: CAGGSGAETQYF. CDR3 sequence (DNA): TGTGCCGGGGGCAGCGGGGCCGAGACCCAGTACTTC.

J is TRBJ2-7 and V is TRBV30; possibly TRBD1 for D (6 bases). The V end lost 0 bases, the J end lost 6 bases, and 12 bases lay between the germline ends. CDR3 size: 13 residues. Germline V CDR1 and CDR2: GTSNPN, SVGIG (reference sequence). In DNA, the CDR3 is TGTGCCTGGAGTGTACAGGGCAGGGCCGAGCAGTACTTC. Translated: CAWSVQGRAEQYF.

This clonotype has just a few counts. CDR3 nucleotides: TGTGCCAGCACCTCGGACGGCTACGAGCAGTACTTC. This sequence encodes CASTSDGYEQYF. This rearrangement joins TRBV7-9 to TRBJ2-7, with D hard to call. Germline-derived CDR1 and CDR2 are SEHNR and FQNEAQ (reference sequence). V was pared by 7 bases and J by 3 bases, with 10 bases between. This CDR3 contains 12 residues.

This clonotype appeared many times. V usage is TRBV20-1 and J usage is TRBJ2-3; 7 bases agree with TRBD1. CDR1 is DFQATT and CDR2 is SNEGSKA in the germline V gene (reference sequence). The CDR3 is 14 residues long. The trim removed 6 bases at V and 1 base at J, leaving 7 bases unmatched. This CDR3 reads CSASVDRGTDTQYF. The CDR3 DNA is TGCAGTGCGTCGGTAGACAGGGGCACAGATACGCAGTATTTT.

The chain joins TRBV4-2 to TRBJ2-3; 7 bases agree with TRBD2. This CDR3 spans 15 amino acids. Trimming at V came to 1 base and at J to 4 bases, leaving 5 bases not matched to a gene. CDR1 LGHNA and CDR2 YNFKEQ come from the germline V gene. CDR3: CASSQGSGVPDTQYF. In DNA, the CDR3 is TGTGCCAGCAGCCAAGGAAGCGGGGTCCCAGATACGCAGTATTTT.

This clonotype was detected ten times or more. The chain uses TRBV7-8 and TRBJ1-1, with D hard to call. The length of the CDR3 is 15 residues. Germline assignment: CDR1 SGHVS and CDR2 FQNEAQ. Trimming shortened V by 0 bases and J by 0 bases, and 8 bases separated the two germline ends. The CDR3 region has the DNA TGTGCCAGCAGCTTAGCCCCCGCCGTGAACACTGAAGCTTTCTTT. Its protein product is CASSLAPAVNTEAFF.

The gene calls are TRBV20-1 and TRBJ1-1, with no clear D. Germline CDR1 DFQATT, CDR2 SNEGSKA (reference sequence). The V gene lost 0 bases and the J gene lost 10 bases, with 12 bases spanning the gap. The CDR3 loop spans 12 amino acids. CDR3 protein: CSARDGSGVAFF. Here the CDR3 DNA reads TGCAGTGCTAGAGATGGTAGTGGGGTAGCTTTCTTT.

This clonotype came up many times. The chain couples TRBV19 to TRBJ2-1; D gene unclear. V was pared by 5 bases and J by 6 bases, with 8 bases between. CDR3 size: 12 residues. The germline gives CDR1 LNHDA, CDR2 SQIVND (reference sequence). This chain's CDR3 is CASSQVFNEQFF. CDR3 nucleotide sequence: TGTGCCAGTAGTCAGGTGTTCAATGAGCAGTTCTTC.

This clonotype was observed at least ten times. The chain uses TRBV9 and TRBJ1-6, with D unclear. The CDR3 has 14 amino acids. Germline V gives CDR1 SGDLS, CDR2 YYNGEE. V was cut by 4 bases and J by 7 bases, with 12 bases left in between. The CDR3 nucleotides read TGTGCCAGCAGCTCAATCGGGAGGAATTCACCCCTCCACTTT. Protein sequence: CASSSIGRNSPLHF.

Ten or more counts support this clonotype. The chain has TRBV7-2 and TRBJ2-7; no clear D gene. Trimming pared 4 bases from V and 6 bases from J, leaving 7 bases between. Germline lookup yields CDR1 SGHTA and CDR2 FQGNSA. The CDR3 extends over 11 amino acids. The CDR3 sequence is CASSSFSEQYF. In nucleotides, the CDR3 is TGTGCCAGCAGCTCCTTTAGCGAGCAGTACTTC.

Comment on this clonotype: The junction and the germline gene differ at one end; a read error may be behind it. CDR3 residues: CANSSPVDTGELFF. Here the CDR3 DNA reads TGTGCCAACAGCTCCCCGGTCGACACCGGGGAGCTGTTTTTT. The V call is TRBV7-9, the J call TRBJ2-2; D is ambiguous. From germline, CDR1 is SEHNR and CDR2 FQNEAQ (reference sequence). The CDR3 is 14 amino acids. The full variable domain, completed using reference TRBV7-9 and TRBJ2-2, is DTGVSQNPRHKITKRGQNVTFRCDPISEHNRLYWYRQTLGQGPEFLTYFQNEAQLEKSRLLSDRFSAERPKGSFSTLEIQRTEQGDSAMYLCANSSPVDTGELFFGEGSRLTVL.

This clonotype was detected ten times or more. The rearrangement uses TRBV5-6 and TRBJ2-7; 9 bases line up with TRBD2. The CDR3 covers 16 residues. J gave up 5 bases and V 2 bases, and 11 bases lay outside the gene matches. The V gene's germline CDR1 is SGHDT and CDR2 YYEEEE. CDR3 DNA sequence: TGTGCCAGCAGCTTCGCGGGAGGGGCCGTCAGGGACGAGCAGTACTTC. This encodes CASSFAGGAVRDEQYF.